A selection of T cell receptor beta chains follows, all from one sample in a study of OX40 agonist ivuxolimab in advanced cancers. Clones were read by immunoSEQ multiplex PCR, and TCRdb kept only the in-frame ones, dropping some. The sample yields 100,000 to 120,000 clones, over 85% seen once. This material consisted of CD4+ or CD8+ T cells sorted from blood, taken in a trial of the OX40 agonist ivuxolimab. These receptor sequences come from an adult with an advanced solid tumor such as melanoma, head and neck, liver or kidney cancer. Both conserved end residues are part of each CDR3. D genes are given only for firm matches. The size of a clone is reported for some rows only, either as once, few or many, or as a class for expanded clones.

J gene: TRBJ1-5; D gene: NA; clone size: NA; V gene: TRBV2; CDR3 protein: CASKDHSSRDQPQHF; CDR3 DNA: TGTGCCAGCAAGGACCATTCCAGCCGAGATCAGCCCCAGCATTTT
J gene: TRBJ2-2; D gene: NA; clone size: NA; V gene: TRBV7-3; CDR3 protein: CASSKGDGYTGELFF; CDR3 DNA: TGTGCCAGCAGCAAAGGGGACGGGTACACCGGGGAGCTGTTTTTT
J gene: TRBJ2-2; D gene: TRBD1; clone size: NA; V gene: TRBV18; CDR3 protein: CASSSGTGDTGELFF; CDR3 DNA: TGTGCCAGCTCGTCCGGGACAGGGGACACCGGGGAGCTGTTTTTT
J gene: TRBJ2-1; D gene: TRBD2; clone size: NA; V gene: TRBV7-2; CDR3 protein: CASSLYSGVLSYNEQFF; CDR3 DNA: TGTGCCAGCAGCTTATATAGCGGGGTCTTATCCTACAATGAGCAGTTCTTC
J gene: TRBJ1-1; D gene: TRBD1; clone size: NA; V gene: TRBV27; CDR3 protein: CASSQGQPFEAFF; CDR3 DNA: TGTGCCAGCAGTCAGGGACAGCCTTTTGAAGCTTTCTTT
J gene: TRBJ2-3; D gene: NA; clone size: NA; V gene: TRBV11-2; CDR3 protein: CASSPGLGVNPDTQYF; CDR3 DNA: TGTGCCAGCAGCCCTGGTCTGGGTGTGAATCCAGATACGCAGTATTTT
J gene: TRBJ2-5; D gene: TRBD1; clone size: NA; V gene: TRBV18; CDR3 protein: CASSHRTGEETQYF; CDR3 DNA: TGTGCCAGCTCACATAGGACAGGGGAAGAGACCCAGTACTTC
J gene: TRBJ2-6; D gene: NA; clone size: once; V gene: TRBV19; CDR3 protein: CASSIVTSGANVLTF; CDR3 DNA: TGTGCCAGTAGTATAGTAACCTCTGGGGCCAACGTCCTGACTTTC
J gene: TRBJ1-1; D gene: TRBD1; clone size: NA; V gene: TRBV19; CDR3 protein: CASSIDARQGENTEAFF; CDR3 DNA: TGTGCCAGTAGTATAGACGCAAGACAGGGAGAGAACACTGAAGCTTTCTTT
J gene: TRBJ2-1; D gene: TRBD2; clone size: NA; V gene: TRBV11-2; CDR3 protein: CASSLRLAESNEQFF; CDR3 DNA: TGTGCCAGCAGCTTGAGGCTAGCGGAGAGCAATGAGCAGTTCTTC
J gene: TRBJ2-7; D gene: NA; clone size: NA; V gene: TRBV18; CDR3 protein: CASSPQRAGYSYEQYF; CDR3 DNA: TGTGCCAGCTCACCACAACGGGCAGGGTACTCCTACGAGCAGTACTTC
J gene: TRBJ1-1; D gene: TRBD1; clone size: NA; V gene: TRBV6-4; CDR3 protein: CASRMDRDYTEAFF; CDR3 DNA: TGTGCCAGCAGAATGGACAGGGACTACACTGAAGCTTTCTTT
J gene: TRBJ2-7; D gene: NA; clone size: NA; V gene: TRBV6-5; CDR3 protein: CASRKGGRSYEQYF; CDR3 DNA: TGTGCCTCTCGGAAGGGGGGTAGGTCCTACGAGCAGTACTTC
J gene: TRBJ2-7; D gene: NA; clone size: NA; V gene: TRBV28; CDR3 protein: CASRSGGRGYEQYF; CDR3 DNA: TGTGCCAGCAGGTCAGGCGGCAGGGGTTACGAGCAGTACTTC
J gene: TRBJ2-7; D gene: TRBD2; clone size: NA; V gene: TRBV7-2; CDR3 protein: CASSPGLAGAEQYF; CDR3 DNA: TGTGCCAGCAGCCCAGGACTAGCGGGAGCCGAGCAGTACTTC
J gene: TRBJ2-5; D gene: NA; clone size: NA; V gene: TRBV10-3; CDR3 protein: CAISDLVAETQYF; CDR3 DNA: TGTGCCATCAGTGACTTGGTGGCAGAGACCCAGTACTTC
J gene: TRBJ1-2; D gene: NA; clone size: NA; V gene: TRBV6-1; CDR3 protein: CASSEAGRGGYTF; CDR3 DNA: TGTGCCAGCAGTGAAGCGGGGCGCGGTGGCTACACCTTC
J gene: TRBJ2-7; D gene: NA; clone size: NA; V gene: TRBV15; CDR3 protein: CATSRVQGSSYEQYF; CDR3 DNA: TGTGCCACCAGCAGAGTTCAGGGCAGCTCCTACGAGCAGTACTTC
J gene: TRBJ2-2; D gene: NA; clone size: NA; V gene: TRBV27; CDR3 protein: CASSRGTNTGELFF; CDR3 DNA: TGTGCCAGCAGTCGCGGGACCAACACCGGGGAGCTGTTTTTT
J gene: TRBJ1-1; D gene: NA; clone size: NA; V gene: TRBV7-2; CDR3 protein: CASSFLKGRTEAFF; CDR3 DNA: TGTGCCAGCAGCTTCTTGAAGGGGCGCACTGAAGCTTTCTTT
J gene: TRBJ2-3; D gene: NA; clone size: NA; V gene: TRBV6-1; CDR3 protein: CASTTYTDTQYF; CDR3 DNA: TGTGCCAGCACAACTTACACAGATACGCAGTATTTT
J gene: TRBJ2-7; D gene: TRBD2; clone size: NA; V gene: TRBV10-3; CDR3 protein: CAISVLAESGEQYF; CDR3 DNA: TGTGCCATCAGTGTACTAGCGGAGTCGGGTGAGCAGTACTTC
J gene: TRBJ1-1; D gene: TRBD1; clone size: NA; V gene: TRBV6-5; CDR3 protein: CASTPPGGRYTEAFF; CDR3 DNA: TGTGCCAGCACCCCCCCAGGGGGCAGGTACACTGAAGCTTTCTTT
J gene: TRBJ2-1; D gene: TRBD2; clone size: NA; V gene: TRBV29-1; CDR3 protein: CSVAQLAASYNEQFF; CDR3 DNA: TGCAGCGTGGCCCAACTAGCGGCTTCCTACAATGAGCAGTTCTTC
J gene: TRBJ1-2; D gene: TRBD1; clone size: NA; V gene: TRBV7-2; CDR3 protein: CASSRGGGNYGYTF; CDR3 DNA: TGTGCCAGCAGCCGAGGGGGCGGCAACTATGGCTACACCTTC
J gene: TRBJ1-1; D gene: NA; clone size: NA; V gene: TRBV7-3; CDR3 protein: CASSLGVRTEAFF; CDR3 DNA: TGTGCCAGCAGCTTGGGGGTGCGGACTGAAGCTTTCTTT
J gene: TRBJ1-4; D gene: TRBD1; clone size: NA; V gene: TRBV28; CDR3 protein: CASSFTGVGEKLFF; CDR3 DNA: TGTGCCAGCAGTTTTACAGGGGTAGGTGAAAAACTGTTTTTT
J gene: TRBJ2-5; D gene: TRBD1; clone size: NA; V gene: TRBV28; CDR3 protein: CASSLLGQGHQETQYF; CDR3 DNA: TGTGCCAGCAGTTTATTAGGACAGGGACACCAAGAGACCCAGTACTTC
J gene: TRBJ2-1; D gene: TRBD1; clone size: NA; V gene: TRBV6-6; CDR3 protein: CASMDRAYNEQFF; CDR3 DNA: TGTGCCAGCATGGACAGGGCATACAATGAGCAGTTCTTC
J gene: TRBJ1-2; D gene: TRBD1; clone size: NA; V gene: TRBV7-2; CDR3 protein: CASSQGWGTGGVSYGYTF; CDR3 DNA: TGTGCCAGCAGCCAAGGGTGGGGGACAGGGGGCGTAAGCTATGGCTACACCTTC
J gene: TRBJ2-7; D gene: NA; clone size: NA; V gene: TRBV7-3; CDR3 protein: CASSLGNTYEQYF; CDR3 DNA: TGTGCCAGCAGCTTGGGCAATACCTACGAGCAGTACTTC
J gene: TRBJ2-5; D gene: NA; clone size: NA; V gene: TRBV10-3; CDR3 protein: CAISGVFGQRETQYF; CDR3 DNA: TGTGCCATCAGTGGAGTCTTCGGACAGCGGGAGACCCAGTACTTC
J gene: TRBJ2-5; D gene: NA; clone size: NA; V gene: TRBV19; CDR3 protein: CASNSGASAQETQYF; CDR3 DNA: TGTGCCAGTAATTCCGGGGCTAGCGCACAAGAGACCCAGTACTTC
J gene: TRBJ2-7; D gene: NA; clone size: NA; V gene: TRBV5-6; CDR3 protein: CASSFDTSYEQYF; CDR3 DNA: TGTGCCAGCAGCTTTGACACCTCCTACGAGCAGTACTTC
J gene: TRBJ2-7; D gene: NA; clone size: NA; V gene: TRBV30; CDR3 protein: CAWSAGEGEQYF; CDR3 DNA: TGTGCCTGGAGTGCGGGGGAAGGCGAGCAGTACTTC
J gene: TRBJ1-5; D gene: NA; clone size: once; V gene: TRBV27; CDR3 protein: CASSQYGQRGNQPQHF; CDR3 DNA: TGTGCCAGCAGCCAATATGGACAAAGGGGCAATCAGCCCCAGCATTTT
J gene: TRBJ1-1; D gene: NA; clone size: few; V gene: TRBV7-9; CDR3 protein: CASSLAVTLNTEAFF; CDR3 DNA: TGTGCCAGCAGCTTAGCGGTGACACTGAACACTGAAGCTTTCTTT
J gene: TRBJ1-5; D gene: TRBD1; clone size: NA; V gene: TRBV6-1; CDR3 protein: CASSRDRARFQPQHF; CDR3 DNA: TGTGCCAGCAGCCGGGACAGGGCCCGTTTTCAGCCCCAGCATTTT
J gene: TRBJ2-5; D gene: NA; clone size: NA; V gene: TRBV19; CDR3 protein: CASSFRGSQETQYF; CDR3 DNA: TGTGCCAGTAGTTTCAGGGGCAGCCAAGAGACCCAGTACTTC
J gene: TRBJ1-5; D gene: NA; clone size: few; V gene: TRBV6-5; CDR3 protein: CASSYGGGNSNQPQHF; CDR3 DNA: TGTGCCAGCAGTTATGGGGGGGGTAATAGCAATCAGCCCCAGCATTTT
J gene: TRBJ2-7; D gene: NA; clone size: NA; V gene: TRBV7-2; CDR3 protein: CASSPTSYEQYF; CDR3 DNA: TGTGCCAGCAGCCCTACCTCCTACGAGCAATACTTC